This T cell receptor beta chain is drawn from a study of Graves' ophthalmopathy and Graves' hyperthyroidism. Whole-study results and caveats: Predictions made by the model for ophthalmopathy progression reached 70.59% sensitivity and 72% to 85% specificity. Ophthalmopathy could be told apart from stable hyperthyroidism by a 13-signature model (about 90% sensitivity, approximately 76% specificity). Clonotypes were expanded in thyroid at above 0.001 frequency, and most also appeared in blood.

CDR1 is SEHNR and CDR2 is FQNEAQ in the germline V gene (reference sequence). The ends lost 5 bases at V and 9 bases at J; junction bases unmatched: 9. The CDR3 runs to 15 residues. RNA transcripts were the source from which TCR beta CDR3 regions were amplified. RT-PCR with HTBI primers came first, then second-round multiplex PCR. In TCRdb, the multiplex PCR reads were re-called with MiXCR into one record per CDR3 protein. The data hold a few hundred thousand distinct CDR3 sequences, with under 45% observed a single time. Hyperthyroidism patients were newly diagnosed, ill under 2 months, and aged 18 to 65 years. About this clonotype: What it binds is unknown.

Sequencing was performed on peripheral blood or thyroid tissue (not recorded which). The chain is built from TRBV7-9 and TRBJ2-1, with 11 bases lining up with TRBD2. This sequence originates from an adult man with Graves' hyperthyroidism. CDR3 coding DNA: TGTGCCAGCAGCGAGGATAGCGGGAGGGCCTCTGAGCAGTTCTTC. Translation gives CASSEDSGRASEQFF.